This entry describes one T cell receptor beta chain. Its antigen remains unidentified. This specimen belongs to a study of shared clonotypes between healthy human individuals. Looking at the study overall: For every donor, three CD4 naive, three CD4 memory, two CD8 naive and one CD8 memory plates were used.

The test was conducted at deep level. In the original processing: With immunoSEQ giving junction-only sequences and no quality scores, filtering differed. Produced via immunoSEQ multiplex PCR; TCRdb's table is partial and in-frame only. The D gene and trimming were derived from the DNA, and the V and J assignments and clone size from that table. Of 1,500,000 or so clones listed, about 98.5% are singletons. The CDR3 spans 14 residues. Trimming took off 8 bases at V and 6 bases at J, with 20 bases between the two ends. Per the germline V gene, CDR1 is MDHEN and CDR2 is SYDVKM. Study results and limitations: Against clonotypes common to all four donors, non-shared ones had lower generation probabilities.

The specimen was naive CD4+ T cells sorted from blood. Stated subset: CD45RA+ positively selected. This clonotype was obtained from a man under 40 in good health. The V gene is TRBV28, the J gene TRBJ2-7; TRBD1 might be the D (6 bases). CDR3 bases: TGTGCCAGCGTTAGACCCCGGATAGGGGGCGAGCAGTACTTC. Translation: CASVRPRIGGEQYF.